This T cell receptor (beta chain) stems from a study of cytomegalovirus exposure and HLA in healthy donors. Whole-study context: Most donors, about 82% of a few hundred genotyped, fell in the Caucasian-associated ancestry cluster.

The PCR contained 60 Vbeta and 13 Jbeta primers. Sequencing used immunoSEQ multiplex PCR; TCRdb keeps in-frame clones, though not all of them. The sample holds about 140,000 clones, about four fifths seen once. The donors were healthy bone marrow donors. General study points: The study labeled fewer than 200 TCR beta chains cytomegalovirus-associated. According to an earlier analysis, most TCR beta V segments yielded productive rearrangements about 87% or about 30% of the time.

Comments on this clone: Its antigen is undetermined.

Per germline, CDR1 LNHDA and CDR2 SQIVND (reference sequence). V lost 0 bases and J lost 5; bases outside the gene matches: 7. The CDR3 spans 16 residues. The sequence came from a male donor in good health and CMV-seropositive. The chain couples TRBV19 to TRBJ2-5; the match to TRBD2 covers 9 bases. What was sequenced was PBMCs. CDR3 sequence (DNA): TGTGCCAGTAGTATAGAAGGTAGCGGGGGATCGGAGACCCAGTACTTC. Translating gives CASSIEGSGGSETQYF.